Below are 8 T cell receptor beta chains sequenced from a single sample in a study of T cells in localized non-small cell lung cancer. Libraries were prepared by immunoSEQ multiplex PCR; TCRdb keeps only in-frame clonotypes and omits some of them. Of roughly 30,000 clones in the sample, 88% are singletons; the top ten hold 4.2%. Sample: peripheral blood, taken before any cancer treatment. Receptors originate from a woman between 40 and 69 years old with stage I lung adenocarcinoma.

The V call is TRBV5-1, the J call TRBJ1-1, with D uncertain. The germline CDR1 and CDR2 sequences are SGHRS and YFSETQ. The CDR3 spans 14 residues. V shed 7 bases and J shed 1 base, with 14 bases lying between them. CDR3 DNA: TGCGCCAGCGCTCTCTCAGGCCAGAACACTGAAGCTTTCTTT. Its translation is CASALSGQNTEAFF.

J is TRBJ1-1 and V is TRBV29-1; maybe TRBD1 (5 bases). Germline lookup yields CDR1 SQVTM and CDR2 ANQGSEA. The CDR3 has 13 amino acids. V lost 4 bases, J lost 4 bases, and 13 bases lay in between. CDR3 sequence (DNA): TGCAGCGTTGTGTCAGGGACTGGCACTGAAGCTTTCTTT. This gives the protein CSVVSGTGTEAFF.

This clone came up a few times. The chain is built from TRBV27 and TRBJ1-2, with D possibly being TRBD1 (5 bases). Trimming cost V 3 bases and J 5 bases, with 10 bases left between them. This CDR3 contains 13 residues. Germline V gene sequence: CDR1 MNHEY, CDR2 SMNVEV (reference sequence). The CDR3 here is CASSFGGRYGYTF. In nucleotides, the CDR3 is TGTGCCAGCAGTTTTGGGGGAAGGTATGGCTACACCTTC.

The CDR3: CASSVEAGDTGELFF. The CDR3 region has the DNA TGTGCCAGCAGCGTAGAAGCGGGGGACACCGGGGAGCTGTTTTTT. The chain employs TRBV9 and TRBJ2-2; TRBD2 matches 8 bases. Germline values: CDR1 SGDLS, CDR2 YYNGEE. The V segment lost 0 bases and the J segment 3 bases; nucleotides outside the gene matches: 1. The CDR3 is 15 amino acids.

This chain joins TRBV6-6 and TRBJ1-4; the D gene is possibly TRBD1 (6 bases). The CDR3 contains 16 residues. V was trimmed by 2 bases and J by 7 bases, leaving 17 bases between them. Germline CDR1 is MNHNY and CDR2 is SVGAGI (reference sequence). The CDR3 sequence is CASSYLSAGAGEKLFF. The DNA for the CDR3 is TGTGCCAGCAGTTACCTTTCTGCAGGGGCGGGTGAAAAACTGTTTTTT.

CDR3 region: CASSARDRAPYGGEKLFF. The CDR3 nucleotides read TGTGCCAGCAGCGCAAGGGACAGGGCTCCTTACGGTGGCGAAAAACTGTTTTTT. The V call is TRBV7-8, the J call TRBJ1-4, with TRBD1 identical over 9 bases. V was clipped by 5 bases and J by 8 bases; unmatched bases: 18. This CDR3 comprises 18 residues. Germline V gives CDR1 SGHVS, CDR2 FQNEAQ.

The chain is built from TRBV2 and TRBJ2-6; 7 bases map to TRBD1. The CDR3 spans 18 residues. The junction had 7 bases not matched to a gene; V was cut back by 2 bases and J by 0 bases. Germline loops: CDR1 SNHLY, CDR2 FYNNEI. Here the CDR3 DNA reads TGTGCCAGCAGTGAAAAGGGGGCCGCTAGCTCTGGGGCCAACGTCCTGACTTTC. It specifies CASSEKGAASSGANVLTF. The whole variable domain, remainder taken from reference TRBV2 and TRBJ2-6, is EPEVTQTPSHQVTQMGQEVILRCVPISNHLYFYWYRQILGQKVEFLVSFYNNEISEKSEIFDDQFSVERPDGSNFTLKIRSTKLEDSAMYFCASSEKGAASSGANVLTFGAGSRLTVL.

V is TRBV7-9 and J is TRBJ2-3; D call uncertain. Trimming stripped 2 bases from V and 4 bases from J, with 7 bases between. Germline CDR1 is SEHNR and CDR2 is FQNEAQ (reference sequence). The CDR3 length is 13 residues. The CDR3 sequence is CASSLSMPDTQYF. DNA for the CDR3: TGTGCCAGCAGCTTATCTATGCCAGATACGCAGTATTTT.